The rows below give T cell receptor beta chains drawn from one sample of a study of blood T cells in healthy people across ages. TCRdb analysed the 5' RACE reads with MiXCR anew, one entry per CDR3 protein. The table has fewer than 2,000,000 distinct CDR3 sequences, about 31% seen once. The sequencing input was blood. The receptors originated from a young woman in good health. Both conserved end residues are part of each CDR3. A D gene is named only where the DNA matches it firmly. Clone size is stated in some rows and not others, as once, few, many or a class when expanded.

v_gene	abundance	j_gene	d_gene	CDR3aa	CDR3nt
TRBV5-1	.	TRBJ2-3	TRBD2	CASSPTSGGGHTQYF	TGCGCCAGCAGCCCTACTAGCGGGGGAGGGCATACGCAGTATTTT
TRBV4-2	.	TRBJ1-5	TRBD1	CASSQAGTASPNQPQHF	TGTGCCAGCAGCCAAGCCGGGACAGCCTCCCCGAATCAGCCCCAGCATTTT
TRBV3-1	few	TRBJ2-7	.	CASSPAVRSYEQYF	TGTGCCAGCAGCCCCGCCGTCAGGTCCTACGAGCAGTACTTC
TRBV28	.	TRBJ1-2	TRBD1	CASRRAPTGDGYTF	TGTGCCAGCAGGCGGGCCCCGACAGGGGACGGCTACACCTTC
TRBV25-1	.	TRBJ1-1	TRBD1	CASTTGQGEVFF	TGTGCCAGCACCACAGGACAGGGGGAAGTTTTCTTT
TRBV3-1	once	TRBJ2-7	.	CASSDTQSSYEQYF	TGTGCCAGCAGCGACACCCAGAGCTCCTACGAGCAGTACTTC
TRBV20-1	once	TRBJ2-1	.	CSALSGESSYNEQFF	TGCAGTGCCCTGTCGGGCGAAAGCTCCTACAATGAGCAGTTCTTC
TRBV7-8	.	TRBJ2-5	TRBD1	CASSFGTEAPNEQYF	TGTGCCAGCAGCTTCGGGACAGAGGCTCCGAATGAGCAGTACTTC
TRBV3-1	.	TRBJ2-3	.	CVSSPIGKAQYF	TGTGTCAGCAGCCCTATCGGGAAAGCGCAGTATTTT
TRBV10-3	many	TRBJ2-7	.	CAIRQGSGNYEQYF	TGTGCCATCCGACAGGGCAGCGGGAACTACGAGCAGTACTTC
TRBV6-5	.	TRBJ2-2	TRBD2	CASRAGYSGELFF	TGTGCCAGTCGAGCGGGGTACAGTGGGGAGCTGTTTTTT
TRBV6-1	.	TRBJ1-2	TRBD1	CASSPSPRRQGANYGCTF	TGTGCCAGCAGCCCAAGCCCCCGTCGACAGGGCGCTAACTATGGCTGCACCTTC
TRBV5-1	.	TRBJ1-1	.	CASSLEQQNTEAFF	TGCGCCAGCAGCTTGGAACAGCAGAACACTGAAGCTTTCTTT
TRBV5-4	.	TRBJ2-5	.	CASSSKREVETQYF	TGTGCCAGCAGCTCAAAGCGTGAAGTAGAGACCCAGTACTTC
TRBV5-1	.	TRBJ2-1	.	CASSYRGQDEQFF	TGCGCCAGCAGCTACCGGGGTCAGGATGAGCAGTTCTTC
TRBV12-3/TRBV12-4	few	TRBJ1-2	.	CASIKMGVANYGYTF	TGTGCCAGCATTAAGATGGGAGTCGCTAACTATGGCTACACCTTC
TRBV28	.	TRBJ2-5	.	CASSSGGEETQYF	TGTGCCAGCAGTTCGGGTGGAGAAGAGACCCAGTACTTC
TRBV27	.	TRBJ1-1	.	CASGLRGVNTEAFF	TGTGCCAGCGGACTAAGAGGGGTGAACACTGAAGCTTTCTTT
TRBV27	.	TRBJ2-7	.	CASSCQGLLYEQYF	TGTGCCAGCAGTTGTCAGGGGCTCCTCTACGAGCAGTACTTC
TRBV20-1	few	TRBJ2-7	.	CSAVEGYEQYF	TGCAGTGCCGTCGAGGGCTACGAGCAGTACTTC
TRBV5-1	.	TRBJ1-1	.	CASSPPGSQEAFF	TGCGCCAGCAGCCCTCCCGGGTCCCAAGAAGCTTTCTTT
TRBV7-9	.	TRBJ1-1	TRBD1	CASNPGGASEAFF	TGTGCCAGCAACCCAGGGGGGGCGAGCGAAGCTTTCTTT
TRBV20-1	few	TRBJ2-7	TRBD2	CSASGASGRATYEQYF	TGCAGTGCTAGCGGAGCTAGCGGGAGGGCCACCTACGAGCAGTACTTC
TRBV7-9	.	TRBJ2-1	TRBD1	CASSFGTGDYEQFF	TGTGCCAGCAGCTTCGGGACAGGGGATTATGAGCAGTTCTTC
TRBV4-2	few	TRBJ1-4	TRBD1	CASSQDPGQGNEKLFF	TGTGCCAGCAGCCAAGACCCTGGACAGGGAAACGAAAAACTGTTTTTT
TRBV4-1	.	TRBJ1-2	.	CASSHPGSWNYGYTF	TGCGCCAGCAGCCATCCAGGGTCCTGGAACTATGGCTACACCTTC
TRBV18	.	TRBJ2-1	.	CASSPSGGTNYNEQFF	TGTGCCAGCTCACCGTCTGGGGGTACGAACTACAATGAGCAGTTCTTC
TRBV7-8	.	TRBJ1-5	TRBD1	CASSRGTGGNQPQHF	TGTGCCAGCAGCCGGGGGACAGGGGGCAATCAGCCCCAGCATTTT
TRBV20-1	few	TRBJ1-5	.	CSATDAGTVSNQPQHF	TGCAGTGCTACGGACGCCGGGACGGTGAGCAATCAGCCCCAGCATTTT
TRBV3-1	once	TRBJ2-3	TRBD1	CASRDGQGIPTDTQYF	TGTGCCAGCAGGGATGGACAGGGGATCCCCACAGATACGCAGTATTTT
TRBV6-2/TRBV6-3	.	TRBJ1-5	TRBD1	CAPISNRGRGCFWGAPSNNQPQHF	TGTGCCCCAATCTCCAACAGGGGGCGCGGTTGTTTTTGGGGAGCCCCCTCAAATAATCAGCCCCAGCATTTT
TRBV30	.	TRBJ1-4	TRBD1	CAWRDRGFEKPFF	TGTGCCTGGAGGGACAGGGGTTTTGAAAAACCGTTTTTT
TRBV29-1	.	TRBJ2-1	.	CSVEGQRVINEQFF	TGCAGCGTTGAGGGGCAGAGGGTAATCAATGAGCAGTTCTTC
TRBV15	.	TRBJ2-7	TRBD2	CATGGLAGGQKEQYF	TGTGCCACCGGGGGACTAGCGGGAGGCCAAAAGGAGCAGTACTTC
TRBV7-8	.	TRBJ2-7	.	CASSPRDTLGSYEQYF	TGTGCCAGCAGCCCCCGGGACACCCTGGGCTCCTACGAGCAGTACTTC
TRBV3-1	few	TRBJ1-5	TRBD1	CASSQAGGSNQPQHF	TGTGCCAGCAGCCAAGCAGGGGGCTCTAATCAGCCCCAGCATTTT
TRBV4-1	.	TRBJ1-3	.	CASSPSGTLGANTIYF	TGCGCCAGCAGCCCTTCAGGGACTCTCGGGGCGAACACCATATATTTT
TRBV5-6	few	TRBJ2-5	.	CASSLLHPTIQETQYF	TGTGCCAGCAGCTTACTGCACCCTACAATCCAAGAGACCCAGTACTTC
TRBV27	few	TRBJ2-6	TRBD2	CASSLRGAGGLGSGANVLTF	TGTGCCAGCAGTCTAAGGGGGGCGGGAGGCCTTGGGTCTGGGGCCAACGTCCTGACTTTC
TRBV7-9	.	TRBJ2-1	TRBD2	CASSFSSGSLSWFF	TGTGCCAGCAGCTTTTCTAGCGGGAGCCTCTCCTGGTTCTTC
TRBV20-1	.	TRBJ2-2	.	CSARDENREGTGELFF	TGCAGTGCTAGAGATGAGAACAGGGAGGGGACCGGGGAGCTGTTTTTT
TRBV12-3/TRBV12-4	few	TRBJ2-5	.	CASSPGPAGYF	TGTGCCAGCAGTCCCGGCCCTGCGGGGTACTTC
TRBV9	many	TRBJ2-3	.	CASSGGRRSDTQYF	TGTGCCAGCAGCGGTGGTAGGAGGTCCGATACGCAGTATTTT
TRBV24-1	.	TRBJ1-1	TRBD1	CATSDLDRDEAFF	TGTGCCACCAGTGACCTCGACAGGGATGAAGCTTTCTTT
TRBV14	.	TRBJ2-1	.	CASQDYPDGNEQFF	TGTGCCAGCCAAGACTATCCAGATGGCAATGAGCAGTTCTTC
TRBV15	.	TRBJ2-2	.	CATSSPTQGPSAGELFF	TGTGCCACCAGCAGTCCAACTCAGGGGCCGTCGGCCGGGGAGCTGTTTTTT
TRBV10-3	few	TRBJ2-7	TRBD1	CAISESGGQGTYEQYF	TGTGCCATCAGTGAGTCGGGGGGACAGGGAACCTACGAGCAGTACTTC
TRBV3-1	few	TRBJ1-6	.	CASSQGRHSNSPLHF	TGTGCCAGCAGCCAAGGAAGGCACAGCAATTCACCCCTCCACTTT
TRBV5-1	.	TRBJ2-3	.	CASADAKDTQYF	TGCGCCAGCGCGGATGCGAAAGATACGCAGTATTTT
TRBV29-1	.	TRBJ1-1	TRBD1	CSVEGQGAMNTAAFF	TGCAGCGTTGAGGGGCAGGGGGCGATGAACACTGCAGCTTTCTTT
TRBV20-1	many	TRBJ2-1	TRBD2	CSARDSGSYNEQFF	TGCAGTGCTAGAGATAGCGGGAGCTACAATGAGCAGTTCTTC
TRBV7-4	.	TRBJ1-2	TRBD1	CASTMRDRAFSVYGYTF	TGTGCCAGCACCATGCGCGACAGGGCCTTTTCCGTCTATGGCTACACCTTC
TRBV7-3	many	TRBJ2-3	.	CASSLTGTRDADTQYF	TGTGCCAGCAGCTTAACTGGCACTCGAGATGCAGATACGCAGTATTTT
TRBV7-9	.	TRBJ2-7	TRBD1	CASSRTGSNVDEQYF	TGTGCCAGCAGCCGGACAGGGAGTAACGTAGACGAGCAGTACTTC
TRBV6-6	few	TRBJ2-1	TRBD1	CASSPGTQGSNEQFF	TGTGCCAGCAGCCCCGGGACACAGGGGTCCAATGAGCAGTTCTTC
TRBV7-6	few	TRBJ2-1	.	CASSPSGSLMQFF	TGTGCCAGCAGCCCGAGCGGGTCTTTGATGCAGTTCTTC
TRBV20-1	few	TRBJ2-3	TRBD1	CSARVTGPDTQYF	TGCAGTGCTAGAGTGACAGGGCCCGATACGCAGTATTTT
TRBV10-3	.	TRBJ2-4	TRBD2	CAISGGASGNQYF	TGTGCCATCAGTGGGGGGGCTAGCGGGAATCAGTACTTC
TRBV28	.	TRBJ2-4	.	CASSGPGRDVYYF	TGTGCCAGCAGCGGACCCGGAAGGGACGTGTACTACTTC